Each of the 30 T cell receptor beta chains below was sequenced from the same sample in a study of CD8+CD57+ T cells in acquired aplastic anemia. CDR3 and TCR beta VDJ profiling relied on genomic DNA as the template. TCRdb re-called the reads with MiXCR, one entry per CDR3 protein. Among 200,000 or so distinct CDR3 sequences listed, around 65% were seen once. Sequenced material: sorted CD4+, CD8+, or CD8+CD57+ T cells (not recorded which) from PBMCs. Every receptor here comes from a human donor with severe aplastic anemia or a healthy control (not recorded which).

This clonotype was recorded many times. CDR3 region: CASSFGQGGEQYF. The DNA of the CDR3 is TGTGCCAGCAGCTTTGGCCAGGGCGGCGAGCAGTACTTC. The rearrangement joins TRBV7-9 to TRBJ2-7; maybe TRBD1 (5 bases). The ends were cut back, 3 bases at V and 6 bases at J, with 12 bases in the middle. The CDR3 runs 13 residues. Per germline, CDR1 SEHNR and CDR2 FQNEAQ (reference sequence).

The chain links TRBV20-1 to TRBJ2-5; D may be TRBD1 or TRBD2 (5 bases each). V shed 5 bases and J shed 5 bases, with 15 bases lying between them. The CDR3 extends over 13 amino acids. Germline CDR1 reads DFQATT; CDR2 reads SNEGSKA (reference sequence). The CDR3 loop reads CSAPKAGTETQYF. The CDR3, as DNA: TGCAGTGCTCCCAAGGCAGGGACGGAGACCCAGTACTTC.

This clonotype was seen more than once but under ten times. The DNA for the CDR3 is TGTGCCAGCAGCCTGAGGACGTTGTCCTACAATGAGCAGTTCTTC. Protein product: CASSLRTLSYNEQFF. The rearrangement uses TRBV11-1 and TRBJ2-1; D gene ambiguous. Germline V gene sequence: CDR1 SGHAT, CDR2 FQDESV (reference sequence). The length of the CDR3 is 15 residues. Trimming cost V 5 bases and J 1 base, with 12 bases left between them.

Comments on this clonotype: This may stem from a read error, because a much larger clone lies one nucleotide away. The chain combines TRBV12-3 or TRBV12-4 with TRBJ1-4, with D tentatively TRBD1 (6 bases). The CDR3 is 13 residues long. Trimming stripped 5 bases from V and 12 bases from J, with 16 bases between. The CDR3 here is CASSPTGWRELFF. The CDR3, as DNA: TGTGCCAGCAGTCCGACAGGTTGGCGGGAACTGTTTTTT.

The V and J genes are TRBV19 and TRBJ1-6; 8 nucleotides align to TRBD1. Germline CDR1 reads LNHDA; CDR2 reads SQIVND (reference sequence). V lost 0 bases and J lost 8; bases outside the gene matches: 3. The CDR3 spans 15 residues. The CDR3 region has the DNA TGTGCCAGTAGTATAGAGGACAGGGAATATTCACCCCTCCACTTT. Amino acid sequence: CASSIEDREYSPLHF.

The gene calls are TRBV29-1 and TRBJ1-3, with D maybe TRBD1 (6 bases). This CDR3 comprises 13 residues. From germline, CDR1 is SQVTM and CDR2 ANQGSEA. In DNA form, the CDR3 reads TGCAGTCACTCACAGGGTTCTGGAAACACCATATATTTT. Translating it yields CSHSQGSGNTIYF.

V gene TRBV9 combines with J gene TRBJ1-2; 8 positions match TRBD1. CDR1 SGDLS and CDR2 YYNGEE come from the germline V gene. The CDR3 contains 14 residues. Trimming cost V 3 bases and J 8 bases; bases outside gene matches: 9. The CDR3 coding sequence is TGTGCCAGCAGCGGATGGACAGGGTCTGAGGGCTACACCTTC. It encodes CASSGWTGSEGYTF.

The sample holds many counts of this clonotype. The chain combines TRBV10-3 with TRBJ2-5, with 7 bases fitting TRBD2. Germline values: CDR1 ENHRY, CDR2 SYGVKD. The CDR3 length is 14 residues. The junction had 5 bases not matched to a gene; V was cut back by 0 bases and J by 7 bases. CDR3 nucleotide sequence: TGTGCCATCAGTGAGTCTGGGGGGGAAGTGACCCAGTACTTC. It yields the protein CAISESGGEVTQYF.

This clonotype appeared a few times. The chain uses TRBV20-1 and TRBJ2-1; 9 nucleotides align to TRBD2. Germline lookup yields CDR1 DFQATT and CDR2 SNEGSKA (reference sequence). The length of the CDR3 is 16 residues. V trimming: 3 bases; J trimming: 3 bases; junction bases outside the gene matches: 9. The CDR3 region has the DNA TGCAGTGCTAGCCCCCTAGCTAGCGGGGACTACAATGAGCAGTTCTTC. Translation gives CSASPLASGDYNEQFF.

Ten or more counts support this clonotype. The CDR3 sequence is CASSESGGADTQYF. The CDR3 bases are TGTGCCAGCAGTGAAAGCGGGGGGGCAGATACGCAGTATTTT. The chain is built from TRBV6-4 and TRBJ2-3, with 10 positions matching TRBD2. With V trimmed by 3 bases and J by 4 bases, 1 base remained unmatched. The CDR3 consists of 14 residues. Per the germline V gene, CDR1 is MRHNA and CDR2 is SNTAGT.

J is TRBJ2-2 and V is TRBV5-1; D call uncertain. The CDR3 spans 17 residues. Germline CDR1 and CDR2: SGHRS and YFSETQ. V lost 2 bases and J lost 5, with 19 bases in between. CDR3 sequence reads: CASSFLPMDQRTGELFF. The CDR3 DNA reads as TGCGCCAGCAGCTTCCTCCCGATGGACCAACGGACCGGGGAGCTGTTTTTT. Based on the CDR3 plus reference TRBV5-1 and TRBJ2-2, the full variable domain is KAGVTQTPRYLIKTRGQQVTLSCSPISGHRSVSWYQQTPGQGLQFLFEYFSETQRNKGNFPGRFSGRQFSNSRSEMNVSTLELGDSALYLCASSFLPMDQRTGELFFGEGSRLTVL.

The chain uses TRBV19 and TRBJ1-5; 7 bases are shared with TRBD1. V lost 4 bases and J lost 3; bases outside the gene matches: 9. Germline V gene data show CDR1 as LNHDA and CDR2 as SQIVND (reference sequence). The length of the CDR3 is 16 residues. This CDR3 is CASSTPGQNFNQPQHF. DNA for the CDR3: TGTGCCAGTAGTACGCCGGGACAGAATTTCAATCAGCCCCAGCATTTT.

In nucleotides, the CDR3 is TGTGCCAGCAGTTTTGTCGTGGGGGCGGGAGGCCATGAGCAGTTCTTC. It yields the protein CASSFVVGAGGHEQFF. This chain connects TRBV2 to TRBJ2-1; 8 bases align to TRBD2. The V segment lost 5 bases and the J segment 8 bases; nucleotides outside the gene matches: 14. The CDR3 has 16 residues. Germline V gives CDR1 SNHLY, CDR2 FYNNEI. Supplemented by reference TRBV2 and TRBJ2-1, the full variable domain reads EPEVTQTPSHQVTQMGQEVILRCVPISNHLYFYWYRQILGQKVEFLVSFYNNEISEKSEIFDDQFSVERPDGSNFTLKIRSTKLEDSAMYFCASSFVVGAGGHEQFFGPGTRLTVL.

The chain employs TRBV20-1 and TRBJ2-1, with D perhaps TRBD2 (6 bases). In germline, CDR1 is DFQATT, CDR2 SNEGSKA (reference sequence). The CDR3 length is 11 residues. CDR3 in DNA: TGCGGTCCCGTCGGGGGTAATGAGCAGTTCTTC. The encoded protein is CGPVGGNEQFF.

The V and J genes are TRBV9 and TRBJ2-5; 13 bases are a match to TRBD2. Germline assignment: CDR1 SGDLS and CDR2 YYNGEE. The CDR3 is made up of 16 amino acids. The V segment lost 4 bases and the J segment 2 bases; nucleotides outside the gene matches: 5. The CDR3 protein is CASSWTSGSIQETQYF. The CDR3 nucleotides read TGTGCCAGCAGCTGGACTAGCGGGAGCATTCAAGAGACCCAGTACTTC.

Only a few counts were recorded for this clonotype. The rearrangement joins TRBV10-3 to TRBJ2-5; no clear D. Germline assignment: CDR1 ENHRY and CDR2 SYGVKD. The length of the CDR3 is 12 residues. Trimming removed 0 bases from V and 5 bases from J, with 4 bases in between. Here the CDR3 reads CAISESAETQYF. In DNA, the CDR3 is TGTGCCATCAGTGAGTCGGCGGAGACCCAGTACTTC.

The gene calls are TRBV5-1 and TRBJ2-3; D ambiguous. With 5 bases removed from V and 4 bases from J, the gap between germline ends came to 5 bases. This CDR3 comprises 11 residues. Looked up from germline, CDR1 is SGHRS and CDR2 is YFSETQ. CDR3 DNA sequence: TGCGCCAGCAGACTTTCAGATACGCAGTATTTT. It yields the protein CASRLSDTQYF.

This clonotype was recorded once. The chain has TRBV20-1 and TRBJ1-3; D uncertain. Germline V lookup: CDR1 DFQATT, CDR2 SNEGSKA (reference sequence). The V end was cut by 1 base, the J end by 6 bases, with 10 bases between. The CDR3 length is 13 residues. The CDR3 loop is CSARGREANTIYF. The CDR3 DNA is TGCAGTGCTAGAGGAAGGGAAGCAAACACCATATATTTT.

V and J are TRBV24-1 and TRBJ2-6, with D tentatively TRBD2 (6 bases). With 4 bases removed from V and 1 base from J, the gap between germline ends came to 13 bases. This CDR3 has 17 amino acids. The germline V gene encodes CDR1 KGHDR and CDR2 SFDVKD. The CDR3 is CATSDPRRGSGANVLTF. CDR3 DNA sequence: TGTGCCACCAGTGACCCTAGGCGGGGATCTGGGGCCAACGTCCTGACTTTC.

The table lists this clonotype with a count of one. The genes are TRBV19 and TRBJ1-6; the match to TRBD1 covers 7 bases. The V gene's germline CDR1 is LNHDA and CDR2 SQIVND (reference sequence). The length of the CDR3 is 14 residues. Trimming at V came to 7 bases and at J to 8 bases, leaving 8 bases not matched to a gene. The CDR3 is CASTTGDADSPLHF. As DNA, the CDR3 is TGTGCCAGTACCACAGGGGACGCGGATTCACCCCTCCACTTT.

About this clonotype itself: This may come from a read error, since a much larger clone is one base off. Here the CDR3 omits its conserved ending phenylalanine or tryptophan, so a read error is the likely source. DNA of the CDR3: TGTGCCAGCAGTTCAACAGGGACAGTCGCTCATCAGCATCTT. This codes for CASSSTGTVAHQHL. The J gene is TRBJ1-5, the V gene TRBV12-3 or TRBV12-4; 7 nucleotides align to TRBD1. Unmatched junction bases numbered 13, after V lost 4 bases and J lost 13 bases. The CDR3 runs to 14 residues.

This chain uses TRBV7-2 with TRBJ2-1; 7 bases fit TRBD2. The trim removed 3 bases at V and 4 bases at J, leaving 9 bases unmatched. The V gene's germline CDR1 is SGHTA and CDR2 FQGNSA. The CDR3 has 16 residues. CDR3 bases: TGTGCCAGCAGCTTCTCGGGGGGTGTGTCTTACAATGAGCAGTTCTTC. Protein product: CASSFSGGVSYNEQFF.

Note on this clonotype: At one of its ends the junction is not consistent with the germline gene, which may arise from a read error. The genes are TRBV7-9 and TRBJ2-2; tentatively, D is TRBD2 (6 bases). The CDR3 is 13 amino acids. Germline V gene lookup returns CDR1 SEHNR and CDR2 FQNEAQ (reference sequence). The CDR3 spells CASSELATGELFF. The DNA for the CDR3 is TGTGCTAGCAGCGAGCTAGCGACCGGGGAGCTGTTTTTT.

The chain joins TRBV5-1 to TRBJ2-7; a possible D gene is TRBD1 (6 bases). Germline V CDR1 and CDR2: SGHRS, YFSETQ. V lost 4 bases and J lost 2, with 16 bases in between. The CDR3 length is 15 residues. The CDR3 here is CASSPGHRDPYEQYF. DNA for the CDR3: TGCGCCAGCAGCCCGGGACACCGTGATCCCTACGAGCAGTACTTC.

This clonotype was seen many times. The gene calls are TRBV9 and TRBJ2-1; 7 bases fit TRBD2. The CDR3 has 15 residues. V gave up 3 bases and J gave up 6 bases; unmatched junction bases: 9. Germline V CDR1 and CDR2: SGDLS, YYNGEE. The CDR3 region is CASSDGGGVGNEQFF. In DNA form, the CDR3 reads TGTGCCAGCAGCGATGGGGGAGGGGTAGGCAATGAGCAGTTCTTC.

There are a few counts of this clonotype. V is TRBV9 and J is TRBJ2-7; tentative D call: TRBD2 (6 bases). Germline values: CDR1 SGDLS, CDR2 YYNGEE. The CDR3 totals 16 residues. The V end lost 5 bases, the J end lost 2 bases, and 20 bases lay between the germline ends. For the CDR3, the DNA is TGTGCCAGCAGTGAGTCTTTCGGCAGGGAGGCCTACGAGCAGTACTTC. Amino acid sequence: CASSESFGREAYEQYF. Complete variable domain (other parts from reference TRBV9 and TRBJ2-7): DSGVTQTPKHLITATGQRVTLRCSPRSGDLSVYWYQQSLDQGLQFLIQYYNGEERAKGNILERFSAQQFPDLHSELNLSSLELGDSALYFCASSESFGREAYEQYFGPGTRLTVT.

The chain has TRBV20-1 and TRBJ2-3; D is possibly TRBD1 or TRBD2 (5 bases each). The CDR3 spans 14 residues. Germline CDR1 reads DFQATT; CDR2 reads SNEGSKA (reference sequence). V was trimmed by 6 bases and J by 0 bases, leaving 13 bases between them. The chain's CDR3 is CSASPGPSTDTQYF. CDR3 sequence (DNA): TGCAGTGCAAGTCCGGGGCCCAGCACAGATACGCAGTATTTT.

The chain joins TRBV29-1 to TRBJ1-1; TRBD1 matches 7 bases. Trimming cost V 5 bases and J 9 bases; bases outside gene matches: 9. The germline gives CDR1 SQVTM, CDR2 ANQGSEA. This CDR3 is 12 amino acids long. The CDR3 DNA follows: TGCAGCGTTAACCCAGGGGGGACTCAAGCTTTCTTT. Translating it yields CSVNPGGTQAFF.

The gene calls are TRBV15 and TRBJ1-6, with TRBD1 matching over 7 bases. J gave up 2 bases and V 6 bases, and 4 bases lay outside the gene matches. This CDR3 has 15 amino acids. CDR1 and CDR2 (germline): LNHNV, YYDKDF (reference sequence). DNA of the CDR3: TGTGCCACCAGACGGGACAGAGCCTATAATTCACCCCTCCACTTT. This encodes CATRRDRAYNSPLHF.

This clonotype was counted at least ten times. The V gene is TRBV9, the J gene TRBJ1-2; TRBD1 is a possible D gene (5 bases). Trimming left V 2 bases short and J 2 bases short, with 16 bases between. The CDR3 has 16 amino acids. The V gene's germline CDR1 is SGDLS and CDR2 YYNGEE. CDR3 DNA: TGTGCCAGCAGCGTGGGGGTGGGGACGGAAAACTATGGCTACACCTTC. The encoded protein is CASSVGVGTENYGYTF.